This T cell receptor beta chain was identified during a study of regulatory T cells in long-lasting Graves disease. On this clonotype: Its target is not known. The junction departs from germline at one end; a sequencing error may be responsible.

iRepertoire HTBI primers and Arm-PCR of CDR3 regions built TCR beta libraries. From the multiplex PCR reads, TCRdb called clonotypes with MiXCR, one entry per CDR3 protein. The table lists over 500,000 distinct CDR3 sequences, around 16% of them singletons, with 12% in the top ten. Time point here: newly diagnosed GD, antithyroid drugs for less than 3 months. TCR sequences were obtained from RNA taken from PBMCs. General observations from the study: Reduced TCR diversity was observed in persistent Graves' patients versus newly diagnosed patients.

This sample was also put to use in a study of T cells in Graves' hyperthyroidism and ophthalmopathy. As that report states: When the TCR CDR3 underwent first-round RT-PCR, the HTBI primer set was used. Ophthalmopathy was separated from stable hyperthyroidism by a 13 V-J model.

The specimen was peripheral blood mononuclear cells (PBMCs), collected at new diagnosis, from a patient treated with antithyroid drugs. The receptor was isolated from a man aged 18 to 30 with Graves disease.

The CDR3 loop reads CASRISGEPYEQHF. The CDR3 DNA reads as TGTGCCAGCAGGATTAGCGGAGAACCCTACGAGCAGCACTTC. The gene calls are TRBV28 and TRBJ2-7; possible D gene TRBD2, 6 bases. Germline V gene sequence: CDR1 MDHEN, CDR2 SYDVKM. This CDR3 has 14 residues.